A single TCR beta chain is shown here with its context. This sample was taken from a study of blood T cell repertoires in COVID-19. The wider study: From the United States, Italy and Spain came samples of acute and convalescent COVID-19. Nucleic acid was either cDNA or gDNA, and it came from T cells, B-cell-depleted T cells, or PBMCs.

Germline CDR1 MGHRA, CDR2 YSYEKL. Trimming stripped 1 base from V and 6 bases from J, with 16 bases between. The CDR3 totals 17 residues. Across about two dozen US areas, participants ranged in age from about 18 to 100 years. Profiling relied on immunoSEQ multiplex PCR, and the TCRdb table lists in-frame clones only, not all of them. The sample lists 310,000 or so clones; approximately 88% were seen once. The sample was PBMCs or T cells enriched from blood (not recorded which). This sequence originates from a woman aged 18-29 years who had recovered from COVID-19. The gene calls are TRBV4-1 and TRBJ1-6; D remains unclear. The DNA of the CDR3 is TGCGCCAGCAGCCAAGCCCCGTCGCTGGGCCTTAATTCACCCCTCCACTTT. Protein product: CASSQAPSLGLNSPLHF.